This T cell receptor beta chain was found in a study of blood T cell repertoires in COVID-19. Study in general: PBMCs, B-cell-depleted T cells, or T cells were the source of the cDNA or gDNA that made up the material.

Per the study methods: Researchers report that nucleated cell counts were estimated from reference gene primer amplification. Clones were sequenced by immunoSEQ multiplex PCR, and TCRdb holds only the in-frame ones, with some missing. Clonal size and the V and J genes are those of that table, whereas D and trimming came from the DNA. The sample records over 200,000 clones, about 83% being singletons. J lost 7 bases, V lost 4 bases, and 6 bases had no gene match. The CDR3 sequence is 15 residues long. The germline V gene has CDR1 MNHEY and CDR2 SMNVEV (reference sequence). The sample consisted of peripheral blood. This TCR derives from a woman aged 25 to 45 with COVID-19, enrolled during active disease. This chain uses TRBV27 with TRBJ2-1; 11 bases line up with TRBD2. The CDR3: CASSSSSGRWNEQFF. CDR3 DNA sequence: TGTGCCAGCAGTTCATCTAGCGGGAGGTGGAATGAGCAGTTCTTC.